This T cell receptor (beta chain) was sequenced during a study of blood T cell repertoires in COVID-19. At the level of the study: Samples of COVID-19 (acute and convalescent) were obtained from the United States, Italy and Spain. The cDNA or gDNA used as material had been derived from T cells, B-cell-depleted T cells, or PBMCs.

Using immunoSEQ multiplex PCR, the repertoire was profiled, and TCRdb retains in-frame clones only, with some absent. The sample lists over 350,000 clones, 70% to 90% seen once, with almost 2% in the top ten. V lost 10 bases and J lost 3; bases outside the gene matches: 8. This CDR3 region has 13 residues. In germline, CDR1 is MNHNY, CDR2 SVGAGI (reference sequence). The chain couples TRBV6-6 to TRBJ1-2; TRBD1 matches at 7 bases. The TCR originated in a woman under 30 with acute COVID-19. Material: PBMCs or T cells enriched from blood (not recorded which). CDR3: CATEQQGYYGYTF. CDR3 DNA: TGTGCCACCGAGCAACAGGGGTACTATGGCTACACCTTC.